The 21 T cell receptor beta chains reported below all come from one sample, sequenced in a study of CD8+CD57+ T cells in acquired aplastic anemia. Genomic DNA was employed as the template in profiling TCR beta VDJ and CDR3. In TCRdb, the reads were re-called with MiXCR into one record per CDR3 protein. Of about 260,000 distinct CDR3 sequences listed, approximately 86% are singletons. The sequenced patients had an expansion of CD8+CD57+ cells seen by flow cytometry. Sequencing was done on a sample of sorted CD4+, CD8+, or CD8+CD57+ T cells (not recorded which) from PBMCs. These receptor sequences come from a human donor with aplastic anemia.

This chain's CDR3 is CASSEAGTSSEAFF. The CDR3 DNA reads TGTGCCAGCAGTGAAGCAGGAACGAGTTCTGAAGCTTTCTTT. The chain employs TRBV2 and TRBJ1-1; D gene ambiguous. This CDR3 has 14 residues. V was clipped by 0 bases and J by 6 bases, with 11 bases between them. Germline values: CDR1 SNHLY, CDR2 FYNNEI.

The chain employs TRBV7-9 and TRBJ2-5; D might be TRBD1 (5 bases). The CDR3 spans 14 residues. V was trimmed by 5 bases and J by 11 bases, leaving 21 bases between them. Per the germline V gene, CDR1 is SEHNR and CDR2 is FQNEAQ (reference sequence). The chain's CDR3 is CASSQGPGEDKQYF. The CDR3 coding sequence is TGTGCCAGCAGCCAGGGTCCAGGCGAAGACAAGCAGTACTTC.

This clonotype was seen only a few times. This chain links TRBV29-1 with TRBJ1-2; perhaps TRBD1 as D (6 bases). The ends were cut back, 6 bases at V and 8 bases at J, with 19 bases in the middle. Germline V gene data show CDR1 as SQVTM and CDR2 as ANQGSEA. This CDR3 spans 13 amino acids. Here the CDR3 reads CSVPSGRGGGYTF. CDR3 nucleotide sequence: TGCAGCGTCCCCAGCGGCAGGGGAGGGGGCTACACCTTC.

V gene TRBV7-8 combines with J gene TRBJ2-6, with TRBD1 matching over 7 bases. CDR3 length: 16 amino acids. V dropped 2 bases and J dropped 14; count of bases not matched to a gene: 15. Germline V gives CDR1 SGHVS, CDR2 FQNEAQ. The DNA for the CDR3 is TGTGCCAGCAGCTTACATCCAGACGGGACAGCCCTTTTCCTGACTTTC. As protein: CASSLHPDGTALFLTF.

As concerns this clonotype: An end of the junction does not agree with germline; a read error may underlie this. The chain combines TRBV7-9 with TRBJ2-1; 7 bases are shared with TRBD2. The J call is uncertain, as TRBJ2-7 better fits the DNA end. This CDR3 is built from 14 residues. CDR1 is SEHNR, CDR2 FQNEAQ, per germline (reference sequence). The CDR3 loop reads CASSLAACPNTQYF. The CDR3 DNA follows: TGTGCCAGCAGCCTAGCGGCATGTCCCAATACGCAGTACTTC.

This clonotype was detected once. The chain uses TRBV7-2 and TRBJ1-2, with 7 positions matching TRBD1. Germline values: CDR1 SGHTA, CDR2 FQGNSA. This CDR3 comprises 15 residues. V lost 8 bases to trimming and J lost 14 bases; unmatched junction nucleotides: 23. In DNA, the CDR3 is TGTGCCAGCGGCCAGGGGGGCAATCAGCCCCAGCATTTTACCTTC. It translates to CASGQGGNQPQHFTF.

The V and J genes are TRBV15 and TRBJ2-7; a weak D match, TRBD1 (6 bases). The V and J ends lost 5 bases and 3 bases respectively, with 14 bases between them. This CDR3 spans 14 amino acids. Germline CDR1 reads LNHNV; CDR2 reads YYDKDF (reference sequence). CDR3 region: CATSQTGSYYEQYF. CDR3 bases: TGTGCCACCAGCCAGACAGGTTCTTACTACGAGCAGTACTTC. Combining the CDR3 with reference TRBV15 and TRBJ2-7 gives the whole variable domain DAMVIQNPRYQVTQFGKPVTLSCSQTLNHNVMYWYQQKSSQAPKLLFHYYDKDFNNEADTPDNFQSRRPNTSFCFLDIRSPGLGDTAMYLCATSQTGSYYEQYFGPGTRLTVT.

About this clonotype: The conserved closing phenylalanine or tryptophan is absent in this CDR3, likely reflecting a read error. J is TRBJ2-1 and V is TRBV19; 9 bases line up with TRBD2. This CDR3 spans 16 amino acids. Germline CDR1 reads LNHDA; CDR2 reads SQIVND (reference sequence). The CDR3 DNA reads TGTGCCAGCAGTATTGATAGCAGCGGGGGGAGTGATCAGCAGTTCGTC. Protein sequence: CASSIDSSGGSDQQFV.

This chain's CDR3 is CASSLESGTEAEAFF. The CDR3 DNA reads as TGTGCCAGCAGCTTAGAGTCGGGCACTGAAGCTGAAGCTTTCTTT. This chain uses TRBV7-3 with TRBJ1-1, with D hard to call. V shed 2 bases and J shed 6 bases, with 16 bases lying between them. The germline gives CDR1 SGHTA, CDR2 FQGTGA. The CDR3 runs 15 residues.

V and J are TRBV9 and TRBJ2-2; tentatively, D is TRBD2 (5 bases). The germline V and J ends were trimmed by 0 bases and 15 bases, with 12 bases remaining between them. Germline-derived CDR1 and CDR2 are SGDLS and YYNGEE. The CDR3 loop spans 12 amino acids. CDR3 nucleotide sequence: TGTGCCAGCAGCGTAGTACCCGGGGAAGTGTTTTTT. It codes for CASSVVPGEVFF.

This chain joins TRBV2 and TRBJ2-3, with a weak D call TRBD2 (5 bases). V was cut by 6 bases and J by 11 bases, with 21 bases left in between. This CDR3 is 14 amino acids long. The germline gives CDR1 SNHLY, CDR2 FYNNEI. As DNA, the CDR3 is TGTGCCAGCAGGTTCGCGGGCGCAGCTACTCAGCAGTATTTT. Its translation is CASRFAGAATQQYF.

V gene TRBV19 combines with J gene TRBJ2-1, with 8 bases lining up with TRBD2. Germline V gene sequence: CDR1 LNHDA, CDR2 SQIVND (reference sequence). J was trimmed by 16 bases and V by 5 bases; bases with no gene match: 22. The CDR3 totals 16 residues. Here the CDR3 DNA reads TGTGCCAGTAGTCTTACTAGCGGTGGCTACAATGAGGAGTTCTTCTTC. This translates into CASSLTSGGYNEEFFF.

Note on this clonotype: A junction boundary mismatches the germline segment, possibly from a read error. This sequence joins TRBV7-8 and TRBJ2-7; D possibly uses TRBD1 or TRBD2 (5 bases each). Germline V gives CDR1 SGHVS, CDR2 FQNEAQ. The CDR3 has 14 amino acids. The CDR3 protein is CASSLHPDGTELYF. DNA for the CDR3: TGTGCCAGCAGCCTACATCCAGACGGGACCGAGCTGTACTTC.

In its sample, this clonotype was seen many times. The genes are TRBV5-1 and TRBJ2-2; tentative D call: TRBD2 (7 bases). Trimming pared 3 bases from V and 8 bases from J, leaving 11 bases between. There are 13 residues in the CDR3. Per germline, CDR1 SGHRS and CDR2 YFSETQ. Written as DNA, the CDR3 is TGCGCCAGCAGCTCGGGGGGCGAAGGGGAGCTGTTTTTT. Amino acid sequence: CASSSGGEGELFF.

About this clonotype itself: At one of its ends the junction is not consistent with the germline gene, which may arise from a read error. The chain links TRBV7-8 to TRBJ2-7, with D tentatively TRBD2 (5 bases). Germline V lookup: CDR1 SGHVS, CDR2 FQNEAQ. The length of the CDR3 is 15 residues. This CDR3 is CATSRDDSAAYQQYF. In DNA form, the CDR3 reads TGTGCCACCAGCAGAGATGATAGCGCCGCCTACCAGCAGTACTTC.

This clonotype was detected only a few times. The conserved phenylalanine or tryptophan is not found at the CDR3 terminus, so this likely reflects a read error. It is unclear where the CDR3 begins or ends on the DNA, so no DNA is shown, and the CDR3 is as TCRdb lists it. The chain has TRBV7-8 and TRBJ2-1. The germline gives CDR1 SGHVS, CDR2 FQNEAQ. The CDR3 region is 8 residues in length, termini included. CDR3 loop: CASSLVVS.

In this sample, this clonotype turned up once. At one boundary the junction diverges from the germline segment, which might be a read error. V gene TRBV7-9 combines with J gene TRBJ2-2; D may be TRBD2 (7 bases). From germline, CDR1 is SEHNR and CDR2 FQNEAQ (reference sequence). The CDR3 sequence is 12 residues long. The CDR3 reads CAGSLVRGALYF. For the CDR3, the DNA is TGTGCCGGCAGCTTGGTACGGGGGGCCCTGTACTTC.

This sequence joins TRBV2 and TRBJ2-1; 8 bases match TRBD2. Per the germline V gene, CDR1 is SNHLY and CDR2 is FYNNEI. Unmatched junction bases numbered 4, after V lost 4 bases and J lost 2 bases. This CDR3 contains 15 residues. CDR3 region: CASSVGLATYNEQFF. The CDR3 DNA follows: TGTGCCAGCAGTGTAGGACTAGCCACCTACAATGAGCAGTTCTTC.

V and J are TRBV11-1 and TRBJ2-2; TRBD2 might be the D (5 bases). CDR1 is SGHAT and CDR2 is FQDESV in the germline V gene (reference sequence). The CDR3 totals 15 residues. V lost 3 bases, J lost 4 bases, and 12 bases lay in between. CDR3 sequence (DNA): TGTGCCAGCAGCTTCCAGACTACAGTCACCGGGGAGCTGTTTTTT. This translates into CASSFQTTVTGELFF.

Concerning this clonotype itself: The germline gene is not matched at one end of the junction; a read error may be the cause. The genes are TRBV9 and TRBJ2-7; a possible D gene is TRBD2 (7 bases). Per the germline V gene, CDR1 is SGDLS and CDR2 is YYNGEE. There are 14 residues in the CDR3. DNA for the CDR3: TGTGCCAGCAGCTTACGGGGGGCGGGCTACGAGGAGTACTTC. This codes for CASSLRGAGYEEYF.

Worth noting for this clonotype: A read error is likely, as this CDR3 ends without the conserved phenylalanine or tryptophan. V is TRBV7-2 and J is TRBJ2-3; D call uncertain. The CDR3 is made up of 11 amino acids. The germline V gene encodes CDR1 SGHTA and CDR2 FQGNSA. Trimming cost V 0 bases and J 11 bases, with 6 bases left between them. This chain's CDR3 is CASSLAEGQYI. CDR3 coding DNA: TGTGCCAGCAGCTTAGCAGAAGGGCAGTATATT.